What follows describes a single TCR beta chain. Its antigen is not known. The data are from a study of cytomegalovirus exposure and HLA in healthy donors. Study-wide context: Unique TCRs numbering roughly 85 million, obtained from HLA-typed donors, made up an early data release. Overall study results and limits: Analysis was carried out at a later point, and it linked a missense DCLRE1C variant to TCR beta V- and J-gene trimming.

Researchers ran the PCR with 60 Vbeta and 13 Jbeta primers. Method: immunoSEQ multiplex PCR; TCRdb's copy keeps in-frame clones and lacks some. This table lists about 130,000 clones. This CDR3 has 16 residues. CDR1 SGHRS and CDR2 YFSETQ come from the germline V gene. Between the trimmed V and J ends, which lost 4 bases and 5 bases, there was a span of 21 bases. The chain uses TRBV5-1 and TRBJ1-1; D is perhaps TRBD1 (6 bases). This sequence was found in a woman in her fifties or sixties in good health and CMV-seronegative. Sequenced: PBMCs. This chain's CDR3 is CASSPRGNGGGTEAFF. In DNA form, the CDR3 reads TGCGCCAGCAGCCCGCGGGGGAATGGGGGCGGGACTGAAGCTTTCTTT.